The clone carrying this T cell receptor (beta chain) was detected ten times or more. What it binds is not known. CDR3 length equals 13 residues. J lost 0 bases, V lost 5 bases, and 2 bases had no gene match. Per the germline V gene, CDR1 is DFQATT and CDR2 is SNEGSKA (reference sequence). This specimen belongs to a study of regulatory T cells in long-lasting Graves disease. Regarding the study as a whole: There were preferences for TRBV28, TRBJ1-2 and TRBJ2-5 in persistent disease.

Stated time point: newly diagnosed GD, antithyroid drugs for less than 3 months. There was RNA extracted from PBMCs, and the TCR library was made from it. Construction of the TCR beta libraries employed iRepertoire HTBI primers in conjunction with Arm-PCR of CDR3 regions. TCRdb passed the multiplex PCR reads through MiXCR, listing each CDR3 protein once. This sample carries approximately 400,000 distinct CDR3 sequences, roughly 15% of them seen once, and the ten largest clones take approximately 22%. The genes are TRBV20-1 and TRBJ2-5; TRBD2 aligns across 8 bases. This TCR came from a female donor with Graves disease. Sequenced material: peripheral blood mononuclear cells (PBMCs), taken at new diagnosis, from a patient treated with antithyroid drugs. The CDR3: CSAQLADQETQYF. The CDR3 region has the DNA TGCAGTGCTCAACTAGCGGACCAAGAGACCCAGTACTTC.